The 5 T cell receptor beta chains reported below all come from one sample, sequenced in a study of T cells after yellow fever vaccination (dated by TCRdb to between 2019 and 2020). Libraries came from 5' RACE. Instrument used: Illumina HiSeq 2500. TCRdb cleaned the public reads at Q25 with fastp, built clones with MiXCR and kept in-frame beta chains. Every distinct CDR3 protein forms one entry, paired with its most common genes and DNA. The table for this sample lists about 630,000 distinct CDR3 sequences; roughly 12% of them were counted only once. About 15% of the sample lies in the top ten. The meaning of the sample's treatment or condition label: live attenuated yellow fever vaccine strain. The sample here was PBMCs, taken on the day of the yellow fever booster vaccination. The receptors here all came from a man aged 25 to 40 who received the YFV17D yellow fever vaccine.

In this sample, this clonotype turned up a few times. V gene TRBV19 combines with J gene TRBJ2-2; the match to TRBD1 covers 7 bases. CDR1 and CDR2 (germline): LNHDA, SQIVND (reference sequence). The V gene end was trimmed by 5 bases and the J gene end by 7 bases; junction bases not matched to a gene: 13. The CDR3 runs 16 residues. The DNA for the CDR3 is TGTGCCAGTAGTGCCCCTCGTAGGGGGCTCGACGGGGAGCTGTTTTTT. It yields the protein CASSAPRRGLDGELFF.

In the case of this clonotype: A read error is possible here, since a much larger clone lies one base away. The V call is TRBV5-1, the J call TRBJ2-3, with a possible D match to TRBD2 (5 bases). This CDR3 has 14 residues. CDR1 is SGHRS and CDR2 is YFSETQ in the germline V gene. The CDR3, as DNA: TGCGCCAGCATGTCAGCGGTTAGCAGAGATACGCAGTATTTT. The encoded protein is CASMSAVSRDTQYF.

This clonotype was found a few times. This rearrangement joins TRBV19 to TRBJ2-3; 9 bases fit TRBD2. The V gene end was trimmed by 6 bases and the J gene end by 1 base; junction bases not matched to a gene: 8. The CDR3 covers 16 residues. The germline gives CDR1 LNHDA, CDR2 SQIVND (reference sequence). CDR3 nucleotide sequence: TGTGCCAGTAGCCACGGGCGGACTAGCGGCACAGATACGCAGTATTTT. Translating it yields CASSHGRTSGTDTQYF.

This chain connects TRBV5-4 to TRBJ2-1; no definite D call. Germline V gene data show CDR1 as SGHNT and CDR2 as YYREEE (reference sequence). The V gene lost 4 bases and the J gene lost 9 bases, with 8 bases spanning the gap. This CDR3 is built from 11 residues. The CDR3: CASSRSVEQFF. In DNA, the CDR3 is TGTGCCAGCAGCCGGTCGGTTGAGCAGTTCTTC.

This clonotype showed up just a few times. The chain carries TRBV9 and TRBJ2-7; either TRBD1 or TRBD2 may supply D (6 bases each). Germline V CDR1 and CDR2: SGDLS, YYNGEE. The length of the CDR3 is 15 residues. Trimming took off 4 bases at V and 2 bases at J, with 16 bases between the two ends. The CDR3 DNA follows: TGTGCCAGCAGCCTCACCGAAGGGGGGCCCTACGAGCAGTACTTC. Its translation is CASSLTEGGPYEQYF.